The clone carrying this T cell receptor (beta chain) was seen at least ten times. Its antigen is unknown. The entry originates in a study of post-analysis software for immune sequencing data. Study-level points and caveats: Comparison of patients with controls showed 4 to 6 TRBV segments more frequent in patients, TRBV5-6, TRBV5-1 and TRBV20-1 among them. Significantly decreased normalized Chao1 diversity was recorded for multiple sclerosis patients relative to controls. Under F measure analysis, samples from one preparation batch co-clustered strongly.

Carried by the TCR beta cDNA libraries were unique molecular identifiers. TCRdb called the PCR reads again in MiXCR, with one record for every CDR3 protein. Of hundreds of thousands of distinct CDR3 sequences in the sample, just under 30% were seen once. This CDR3 is 15 amino acids long. Germline assignment: CDR1 DFQATT and CDR2 SNEGSKA (reference sequence). V lost 1 base and J lost 2; bases outside the gene matches: 2. Source material: blood. J is TRBJ2-7 and V is TRBV20-1, with TRBD2 matching 13 bases. The TCR was taken from a girl between 5 and 17 years old with multiple sclerosis. CDR3 residues: CSARAGLAGAYEQYF. CDR3 nucleotide sequence: TGCAGTGCTAGAGCTGGACTAGCGGGAGCCTACGAGCAGTACTTC.